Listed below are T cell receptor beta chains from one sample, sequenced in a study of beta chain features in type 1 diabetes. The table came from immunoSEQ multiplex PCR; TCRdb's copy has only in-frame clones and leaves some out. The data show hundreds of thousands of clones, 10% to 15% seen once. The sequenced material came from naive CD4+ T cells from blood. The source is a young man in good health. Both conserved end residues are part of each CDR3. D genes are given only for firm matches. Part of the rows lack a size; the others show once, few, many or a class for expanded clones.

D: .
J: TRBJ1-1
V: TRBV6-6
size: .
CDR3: CASRPPGTGSTEAFF
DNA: TGTGCCAGCAGACCACCCGGGACCGGGAGCACTGAAGCTTTCTTT

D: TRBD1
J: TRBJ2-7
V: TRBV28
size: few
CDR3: CASSRYRGRAYEQYF
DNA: TGTGCCAGCAGTCGCTACAGGGGGCGCGCCTACGAGCAGTACTTC

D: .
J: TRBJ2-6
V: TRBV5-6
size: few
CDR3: CASSLTGTPTGANVLTF
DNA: TGTGCCAGCAGCTTGACAGGAACTCCGACTGGGGCCAACGTCCTGACTTTC

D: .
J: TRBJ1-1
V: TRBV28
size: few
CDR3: CASSLGGAGNTEAFF
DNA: TGTGCCAGCAGTTTAGGGGGGGCCGGGAACACTGAAGCTTTCTTT

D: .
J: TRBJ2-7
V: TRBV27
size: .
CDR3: CASRNSYEQYF
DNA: TGTGCCAGCAGGAACAGCTACGAGCAGTACTTC

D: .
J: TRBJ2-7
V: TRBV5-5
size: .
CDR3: CASSPGASYEQYF
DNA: TGTGCCAGCAGCCCAGGCGCGTCCTACGAGCAGTACTTC

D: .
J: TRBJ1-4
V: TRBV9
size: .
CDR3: CASSVGTLGVNEKLFF
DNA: TGTGCCAGCAGCGTCGGGACACTAGGAGTGAATGAAAAACTGTTTTTT

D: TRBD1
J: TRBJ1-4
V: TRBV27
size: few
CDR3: CASSSVPGQGIKLFF
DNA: TGTGCCAGCAGCTCTGTCCCCGGACAGGGGATCAAACTGTTTTTT

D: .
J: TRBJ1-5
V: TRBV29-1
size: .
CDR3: CSVGRGVNQPQHF
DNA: TGCAGCGTTGGCAGGGGAGTCAATCAGCCCCAGCATTTT

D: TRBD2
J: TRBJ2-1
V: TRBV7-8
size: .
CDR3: CASSLRLAGANEQFF
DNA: TGTGCCAGCAGCTTGAGACTAGCGGGAGCTAATGAGCAGTTCTTC

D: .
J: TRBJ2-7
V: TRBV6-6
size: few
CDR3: CASSYSRDGSRYEQYF
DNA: TGTGCCAGCAGTTACTCAAGGGACGGGAGCCGCTACGAGCAGTACTTC

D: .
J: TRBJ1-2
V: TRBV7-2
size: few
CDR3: CASSLRYRGGYGYTF
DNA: TGTGCCAGCAGCTTACGGTATAGGGGTGGCTATGGCTACACCTTC

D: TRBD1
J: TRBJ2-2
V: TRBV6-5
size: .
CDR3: CASSYSSGGGMFF
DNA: TGTGCCAGCAGTTACTCGTCAGGGGGCGGGATGTTTTTT

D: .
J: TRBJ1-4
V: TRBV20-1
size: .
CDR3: CSATGEKLFF
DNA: TGCAGTGCTACTGGCGAAAAACTGTTTTTT

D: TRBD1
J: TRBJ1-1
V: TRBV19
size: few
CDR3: CASSTDRGNTEAFF
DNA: TGTGCCAGTAGTACCGACAGGGGGAACACTGAAGCTTTCTTT

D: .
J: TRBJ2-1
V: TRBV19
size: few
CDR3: CASSIPHGSGHKNEQFF
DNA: TGTGCCAGTAGTATCCCCCACGGGAGCGGGCACAAGAATGAGCAGTTCTTC

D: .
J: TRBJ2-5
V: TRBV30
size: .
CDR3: CAWSGLPQETQYF
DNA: TGTGCCTGGAGTGGACTCCCCCAAGAGACCCAGTACTTC

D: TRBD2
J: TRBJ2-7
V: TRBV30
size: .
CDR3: CARRLAGGHEQYF
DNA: TGTGCCCGACGACTAGCGGGAGGCCACGAGCAGTACTTC

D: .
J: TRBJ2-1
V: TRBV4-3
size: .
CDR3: CASSQDSRNNNEQFF
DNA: TGCGCCAGCAGCCAAGATTCGCGGAACAACAATGAGCAGTTCTTC

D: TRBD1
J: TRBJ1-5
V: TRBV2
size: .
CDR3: CASSELRGDQPQHF
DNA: TGTGCCAGCAGTGAACTCAGGGGGGATCAGCCCCAGCATTTT

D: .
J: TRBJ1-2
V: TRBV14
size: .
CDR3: CASSQDRTRGGYTF
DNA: TGTGCCAGCAGCCAAGATCGTACCCGGGGGGGCTACACCTTC

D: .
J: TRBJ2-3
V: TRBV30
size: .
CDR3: CAWSVIDYTDTQYF
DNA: TGTGCCTGGAGTGTAATCGACTACACAGATACGCAGTATTTT

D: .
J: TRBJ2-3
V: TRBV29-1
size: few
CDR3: CSFQVLGSGGTDTQYF
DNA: TGCAGCTTCCAAGTGCTAGGGTCAGGGGGCACAGATACGCAGTATTTT

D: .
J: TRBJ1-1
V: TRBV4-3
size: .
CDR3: CASSQGAGIGTEAFF
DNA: TGCGCCAGCAGCCAAGGGGCAGGGATCGGCACTGAAGCTTTCTTT

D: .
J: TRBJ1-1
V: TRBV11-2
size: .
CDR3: CASSLVWTATEAFF
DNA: TGTGCCAGCAGCTTAGTTTGGACTGCTACTGAAGCTTTCTTT

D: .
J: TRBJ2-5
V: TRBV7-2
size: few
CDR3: CASSVIDSQETQYF
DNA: TGTGCCAGCAGCGTCATCGACAGCCAAGAGACCCAGTACTTC

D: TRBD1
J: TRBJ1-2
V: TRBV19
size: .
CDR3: CASSAITGGTYGYTF
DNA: TGTGCCAGTAGCGCGATAACAGGGGGCACCTATGGCTACACCTTC

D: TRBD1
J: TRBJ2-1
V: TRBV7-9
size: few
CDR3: CASSLVWGQANEQFF
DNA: TGTGCCAGCAGCTTAGTGTGGGGACAGGCCAATGAGCAGTTCTTC

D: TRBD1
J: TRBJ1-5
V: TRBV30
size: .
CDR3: CAWSGTGGNQPQHF
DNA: TGTGCCTGGAGTGGGACAGGGGGCAATCAGCCCCAGCATTTT

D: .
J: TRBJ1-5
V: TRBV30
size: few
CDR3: CAWSRDTSNQPQHF
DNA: TGTGCCTGGAGTCGGGACACAAGCAATCAGCCCCAGCATTTT

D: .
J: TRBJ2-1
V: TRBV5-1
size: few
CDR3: CASSVTAQGKNEQFF
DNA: TGCGCCAGCAGCGTCACGGCCCAGGGGAAGAATGAGCAGTTCTTC

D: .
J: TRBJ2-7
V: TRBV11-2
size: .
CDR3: CASSLALDTIYEQYF
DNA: TGTGCCAGCAGCTTAGCGTTGGACACCATCTACGAGCAGTACTTC

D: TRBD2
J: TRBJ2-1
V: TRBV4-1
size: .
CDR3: CASSRPGTTRNEQFF
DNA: TGCGCCAGCAGTCGGCCCGGGACTACGAGGAATGAGCAGTTCTTC

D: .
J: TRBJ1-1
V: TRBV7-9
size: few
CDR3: CASSITEAFF
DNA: TGTGCCAGCAGTATCACTGAAGCTTTCTTT

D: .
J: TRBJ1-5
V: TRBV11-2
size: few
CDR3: CASSLAGNQPQHF
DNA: TGTGCCAGCAGCTTAGCGGGAAATCAGCCCCAGCATTTT

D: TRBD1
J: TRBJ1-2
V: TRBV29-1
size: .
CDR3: CSVAAGGAYGYTF
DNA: TGCAGCGTTGCGGCAGGGGGCGCCTATGGCTACACCTTC

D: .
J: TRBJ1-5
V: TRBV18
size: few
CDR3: CASSPVGPSNQPQHF
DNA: TGTGCCAGCTCACCCGTGGGCCCTAGCAATCAGCCCCAGCATTTT

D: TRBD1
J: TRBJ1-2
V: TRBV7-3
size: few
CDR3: CASSFQGELMSGYTF
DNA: TGTGCCAGCAGCTTCCAGGGGGAACTAATGAGTGGCTACACCTTC

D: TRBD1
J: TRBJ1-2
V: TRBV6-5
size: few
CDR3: CASSYGSRTGFGGYTF
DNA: TGTGCCAGCAGTTACGGTAGCCGGACAGGGTTTGGCGGCTACACCTTC

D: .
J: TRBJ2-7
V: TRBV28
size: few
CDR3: CASSPGSGSSYEQYF
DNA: TGTGCCAGCAGTCCTGGGAGCGGTTCCTCCTACGAGCAGTACTTC

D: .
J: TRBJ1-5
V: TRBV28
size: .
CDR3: CASSLLGQEGNQPQHF
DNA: TGTGCCAGCAGTTTATTAGGGCAGGAGGGCAATCAGCCCCAGCATTTT

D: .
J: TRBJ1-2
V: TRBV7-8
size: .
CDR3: CASSSLISNYGYTF
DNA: TGTGCCAGCAGCTCCCTTATCAGTAACTATGGCTACACCTTC

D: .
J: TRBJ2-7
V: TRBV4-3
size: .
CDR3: CASSQDLVFSYEQYF
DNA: TGCGCCAGCAGCCAAGATCTAGTCTTTTCCTACGAGCAGTACTTC

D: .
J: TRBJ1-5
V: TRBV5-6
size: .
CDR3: CASGVRGSQPQHF
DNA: TGTGCCAGCGGGGTAAGGGGATCGCAGCCCCAGCATTTT

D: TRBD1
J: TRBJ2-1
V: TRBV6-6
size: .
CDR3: CASSYLLDRANEQFF
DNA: TGTGCCAGCAGTTACTTACTGGACAGGGCTAATGAGCAGTTCTTC

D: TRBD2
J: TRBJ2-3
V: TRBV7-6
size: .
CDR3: CASSSLSGRGTDTQYF
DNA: TGTGCCAGCAGCTCTCTTAGCGGGAGAGGCACAGATACGCAGTATTTT

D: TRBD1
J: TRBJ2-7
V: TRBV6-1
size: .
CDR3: CASSAIPGQSYEQYF
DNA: TGTGCCAGCAGTGCGATCCCGGGACAGTCCTACGAGCAGTACTTC

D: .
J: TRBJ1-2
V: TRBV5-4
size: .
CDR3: CASSLGPTYGYTF
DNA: TGTGCCAGCAGCTTGGGGCCAACGTATGGCTACACCTTC

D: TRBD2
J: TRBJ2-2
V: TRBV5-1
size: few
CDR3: CASSLTLAGDTGELFF
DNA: TGCGCCAGCAGCTTGACACTAGCGGGAGACACCGGGGAGCTGTTTTTT

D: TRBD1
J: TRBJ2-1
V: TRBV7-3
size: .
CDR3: CASSPGQGWDEQFF
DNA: TGTGCCAGCAGCCCAGGACAGGGGTGGGATGAGCAGTTCTTC

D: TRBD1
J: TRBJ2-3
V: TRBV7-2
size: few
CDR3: CASSGQGAPTDTQYF
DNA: TGTGCCAGCAGCGGACAGGGGGCGCCGACAGATACGCAGTATTTT

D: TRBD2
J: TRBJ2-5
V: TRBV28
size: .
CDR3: CASSLYASGRGGETQYF
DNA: TGTGCCAGCAGTTTATACGCTAGCGGGAGAGGGGGAGAGACCCAGTACTTC

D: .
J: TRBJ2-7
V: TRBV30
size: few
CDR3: CAWNQGLSYEQYF
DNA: TGTGCCTGGAACCAGGGCCTCTCCTACGAGCAGTACTTC

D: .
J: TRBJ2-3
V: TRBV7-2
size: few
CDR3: CASSPNGISTDTQYF
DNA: TGTGCCAGCAGCCCCAACGGGATTAGCACAGATACGCAGTATTTT